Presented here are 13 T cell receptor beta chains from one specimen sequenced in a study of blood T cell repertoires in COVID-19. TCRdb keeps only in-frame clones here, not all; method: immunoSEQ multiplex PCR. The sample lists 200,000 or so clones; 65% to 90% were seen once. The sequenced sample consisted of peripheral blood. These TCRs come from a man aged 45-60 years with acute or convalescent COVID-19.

Here the CDR3 DNA reads TGTGCCAGCAGCTTCCCCAGGACAGCCTCCTACGAGCAGTACTTC. The encoded protein is CASSFPRTASYEQYF. V is TRBV11-1 and J is TRBJ2-7; D is possibly TRBD1 (6 bases). V was pared by 3 bases and J by 0 bases, with 12 bases between. Germline CDR1 reads SGHAT; CDR2 reads FQDESV (reference sequence). The CDR3 covers 15 residues. Full variable domain (outside the CDR3, taken from reference TRBV11-1 and TRBJ2-7): EAEVAQSPRYKITEKSQAVAFWCDPISGHATLYWYRQILGQGPELLVQFQDESVVDDSQLPKDRFSAERLKGVDSTLKIQPAELGDSAMYLCASSFPRTASYEQYFGPGTRLTVT.

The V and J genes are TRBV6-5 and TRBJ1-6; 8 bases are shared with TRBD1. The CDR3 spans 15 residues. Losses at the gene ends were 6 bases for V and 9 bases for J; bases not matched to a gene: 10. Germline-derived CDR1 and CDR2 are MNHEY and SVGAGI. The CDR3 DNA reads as TGTGCCAGCAGCAGAGACAGGGGCGCCGGTTCACCCCTCCACTTT. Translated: CASSRDRGAGSPLHF.

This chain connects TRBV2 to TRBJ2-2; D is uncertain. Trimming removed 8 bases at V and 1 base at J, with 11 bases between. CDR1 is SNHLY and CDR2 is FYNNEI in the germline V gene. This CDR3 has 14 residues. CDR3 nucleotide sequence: TGTGCCAGCGAAAAAAACGGGAACACCGGGGAGCTGTTTTTT. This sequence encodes CASEKNGNTGELFF. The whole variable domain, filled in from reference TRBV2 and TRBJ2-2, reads EPEVTQTPSHQVTQMGQEVILRCVPISNHLYFYWYRQILGQKVEFLVSFYNNEISEKSEIFDDQFSVERPDGSNFTLKIRSTKLEDSAMYFCASEKNGNTGELFFGEGSRLTVL.

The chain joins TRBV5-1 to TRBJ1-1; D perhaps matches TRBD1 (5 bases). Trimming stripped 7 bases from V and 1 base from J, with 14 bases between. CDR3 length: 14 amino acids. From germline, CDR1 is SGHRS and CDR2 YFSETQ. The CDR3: CASQRSQGNTEAFF. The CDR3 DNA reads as TGCGCCAGCCAACGGTCGCAGGGGAACACTGAAGCTTTCTTT.

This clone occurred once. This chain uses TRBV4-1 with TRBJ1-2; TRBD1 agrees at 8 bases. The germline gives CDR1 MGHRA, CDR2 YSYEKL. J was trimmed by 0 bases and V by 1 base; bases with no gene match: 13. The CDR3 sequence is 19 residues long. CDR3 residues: CASSQVYSGQALANYGYTF. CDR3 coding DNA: TGCGCCAGCAGCCAAGTATATTCGGGACAGGCCCTAGCTAACTATGGCTACACCTTC.

Written as DNA, the CDR3 is TGTGCCAGCAGCTATTACAGGGTTAGCTCTGGGGCCAACGTCCTGACTTTC. Translation: CASSYYRVSSGANVLTF. This sequence joins TRBV7-8 and TRBJ2-6; a weak D match, TRBD1 (6 bases). Trimming took off 4 bases at V and 0 bases at J, with 13 bases between the two ends. The length of the CDR3 is 17 residues. Germline-derived CDR1 and CDR2 are SGHVS and FQNEAQ.

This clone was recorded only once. The CDR3 nucleotides are TGTGCCAGCAGCTTGGCCCCCGATCAGCCCCAGCATTTT. It encodes CASSLAPDQPQHF. The chain combines TRBV5-8 with TRBJ1-5; D not certain. Germline CDR1 is SGHTS and CDR2 is YDEGEE. The CDR3 runs 13 residues. Trimming left V 0 bases short and J 5 bases short, with 6 bases between.

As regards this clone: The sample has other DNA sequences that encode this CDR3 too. CDR3 bases: TGTGCCAGCAGCCAAGAGGGAGGGGACTATGGCTACACCTTC. Translating gives CASSQEGGDYGYTF. The chain carries TRBV3-1 (or the pseudogene TRBV3-2) and TRBJ1-2, with D tentatively TRBD1 (5 bases). V lost 0 bases and J lost 3, with 8 bases in between. The CDR3 length is 14 residues. Germline CDR1 and CDR2: LGHDT and YNNKEL (reference sequence).

The CDR3 loop reads CASSLTNPGNSPLHF. The CDR3 region has the DNA TGCGCCAGCAGCTTGACCAATCCAGGGAATTCACCCCTCCACTTT. The gene calls are TRBV5-1 and TRBJ1-6; D possibly corresponds to TRBD1 (5 bases). CDR3 size: 15 residues. Between the trimmed V and J ends, which lost 1 base and 7 bases, there was a span of 12 bases. Germline V gene lookup returns CDR1 SGHRS and CDR2 YFSETQ.

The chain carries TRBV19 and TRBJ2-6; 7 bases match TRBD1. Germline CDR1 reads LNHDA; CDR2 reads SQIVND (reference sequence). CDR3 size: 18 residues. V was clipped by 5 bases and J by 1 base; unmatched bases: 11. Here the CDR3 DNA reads TGTGCCAGTAGTCTCGCGACAGGGTATACGTCTGGGGCCAACGTCCTGACTTTC. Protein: CASSLATGYTSGANVLTF.

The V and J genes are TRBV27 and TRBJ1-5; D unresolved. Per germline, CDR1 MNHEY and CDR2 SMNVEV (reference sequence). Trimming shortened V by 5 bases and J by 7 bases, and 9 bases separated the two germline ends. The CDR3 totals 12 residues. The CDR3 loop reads CASSTLRQPQHF. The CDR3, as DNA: TGTGCCAGCAGTACACTACGGCAGCCCCAGCATTTT.

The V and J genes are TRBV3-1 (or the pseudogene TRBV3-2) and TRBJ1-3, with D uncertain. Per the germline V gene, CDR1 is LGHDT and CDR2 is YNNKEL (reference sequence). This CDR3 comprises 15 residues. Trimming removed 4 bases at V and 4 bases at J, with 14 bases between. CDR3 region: CASSRGSDRGNTIYF. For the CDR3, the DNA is TGTGCCAGCAGCCGCGGCTCCGACCGAGGAAACACCATATATTTT.

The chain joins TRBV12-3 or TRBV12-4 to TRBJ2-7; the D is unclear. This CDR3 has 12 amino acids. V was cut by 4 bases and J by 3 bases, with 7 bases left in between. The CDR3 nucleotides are TGTGCCAGCAGTTCTAACAGCTACGAGCAGTACTTC. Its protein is CASSSNSYEQYF.